The clone carrying this T cell receptor (beta chain) has at least ten counts. CDR1 is SGHVS and CDR2 is FNYEAQ in the germline V gene. The CDR3 is made up of 16 amino acids. The junction had 14 bases not matched to a gene; V was cut back by 5 bases and J by 6 bases. Stated time point: patch test 2, 6 weeks after DPC sensitization. Treatment specified: therapeutic diphenylcyclopropenone sensitization with weekly scalp DPC. The sample is drawn from a study of human T cells and chemical hapten exposure. TCRdb reanalysed the RACE reads using MiXCR and keeps one entry per CDR3 protein. In the table there are about 42,000 distinct CDR3 sequences, around 10% of which are singletons.

The source is a woman aged 40-49 years with alopecia areata. Some clones in this sample may be carry-over from other donors' samples. The chain recombines TRBV7-6 with TRBJ2-7; 9 positions agree with TRBD1. The specimen comprised whole blood, sampled in connection with sensitization to the hapten diphenylcyclopropenone (DPC). As DNA, the CDR3 is TGTGCCAGCAGCCTCCTTCTGGGACAGGGTCCGAGCGAGCAGTACTTC. This translates into CASSLLLGQGPSEQYF.